This TCR beta chain appears in the sequencing data of a study of shared clonotypes between healthy human individuals. Study-level background: Donors had three CD4 naive, three CD4 memory, two CD8 naive and one CD8 memory plate apiece.

CDR3 length equals 17 residues. Both subsets, CD45RA+ naive and CD45RA-negative memory, were split from the CD4+ cells. Profiled with immunoSEQ multiplex PCR; TCRdb holds only in-frame clones, not every one. The table lists about 1 million clones, more than 60% of them singletons, with around 1.5% in the top ten. Findings and limits, study-wide: Estimated richness values were generally larger in naive subsets than in memory subsets.

This clone appeared once. Its matching antigen is unknown. The sequence was collected from a man between 18 and 35 years old in good health. The sequencing sample was made of memory CD4+ T cells sorted from blood. The subset: CD45RA-negative fraction. The chain links TRBV7-5 to TRBJ2-7; the D call of TRBD2 is as the table states it, not checked on the DNA. TRBV7-5 is deemed a pseudogene. The chain's CDR3 is CARSLASGRRGTHEQYF. The CDR3 bases are TGTGCCAGAAGCTTAGCCAGCGGGAGGCGAGGAACTCACGAGCAGTACTTC.